The clone carrying this T cell receptor beta chain has more than one count but fewer than ten. The antigen remains unidentified. Trimming removed 3 bases from V and 2 bases from J, with 8 bases in between. The CDR3 is 14 amino acids. CDR1 WSHSY and CDR2 SAAADI come from the germline V gene. This record belongs to a study of T cells in Graves' hyperthyroidism and ophthalmopathy. Study conclusions and caveats: Ophthalmopathy, which appeared later, was predicted by the model a median about 5.9 months before onset.

Lactation, pregnancy, other autoimmune disease or uncontrolled infection led to exclusion of patients. Orbital computed tomography and thyroid ultrasound, together with serum TRAb and thyroxine and clinical symptoms, were used for diagnoses. Each 10 ml fresh peripheral blood draw supplied the PBMCs. TCR beta CDR3 sequences were amplified from RNA transcripts. A first-round RT-PCR of the TCR CDR3 used the HTBI primer set. TCRdb processed the multiplex PCR reads anew with MiXCR; each CDR3 protein has one entry. The sample has more than 300,000 distinct CDR3 sequences; approximately 18% are singletons. The chain combines TRBV10-2 with TRBJ1-5, with D possibly being TRBD1 (5 bases). Material: blood. The sequence was collected from a young man with Graves' ophthalmopathy. CDR3 in DNA: TGCGCCAGCAGTGAATCAGGGCGCAATCAGCCCCAGCATTTT. Translating gives CASSESGRNQPQHF.